A selection of T cell receptor beta chains follows, all from one sample in a study of blood T cell repertoires in COVID-19. TCRdb keeps only in-frame clones here, not all; method: immunoSEQ multiplex PCR. The table records approximately 330,000 clones, around 89% of them present only once. The sample comprised peripheral blood. These receptors all stem from a woman aged 45-65 years with active or convalescent COVID-19. CDR3s include the opening cysteine and the closing phenylalanine or tryptophan. The D gene is left open where the match is weak. Clone size is shown for a subset of rows, as once, few, many or a class of expanded clone.

size	V	J	D	CDR3	DNA
-	TRBV7-3	TRBJ2-2	TRBD2	CASSLIAGEVPGELFF	TGTGCCAGCAGCTTAATCGCGGGAGAGGTCCCCGGGGAGCTGTTTTTT
once	TRBV14	TRBJ2-5	TRBD1	CASSRTGKETQYF	TGTGCCAGCAGCCGGACAGGAAAAGAGACCCAGTACTTC
-	TRBV3-1/TRBV3-2	TRBJ2-5	TRBD2	CASSQRLAGTQETQYF	TGTGCCAGCAGCCAACGACTAGCGGGAACCCAAGAGACCCAGTACTTC
-	TRBV27	TRBJ1-1	-	CASSYGLSSRATEAFF	TGTGCCAGCAGTTACGGACTCTCCTCGAGGGCCACTGAAGCTTTCTTT
-	TRBV18	TRBJ1-3	TRBD1	CASSPPGTGGNTIYF	TGTGCCAGCTCACCACCCGGGACAGGCGGAAACACCATATATTTT
-	TRBV7-9	TRBJ2-1	TRBD2	CASSLRLAGGASKVF	TGTGCCAGCAGCTTAAGACTAGCGGGGGGAGCTTCCAAGGTCTTC
-	TRBV28	TRBJ1-5	-	CASKRDSLFNQPQHF	TGTGCCAGCAAGAGGGATTCCCTCTTCAATCAGCCCCAGCATTTT
-	TRBV6-2/TRBV6-3	TRBJ2-7	-	CASSYSEGNEQYF	TGTGCCAGCAGTTACTCCGAGGGAAACGAGCAGTACTTC
-	TRBV15	TRBJ2-6	-	CATSRGGSGANVLTF	TGTGCCACCAGCAGAGGCGGGTCTGGGGCCAACGTCCTGACTTTC
-	TRBV19	TRBJ1-3	-	CASSNPGDGDTIYF	TGTGCCAGTAGTAACCCAGGGGACGGAGACACCATATATTTT
-	TRBV4-3	TRBJ1-1	TRBD1	CASSQQDRGVTEAFF	TGCGCCAGCAGCCAGCAGGACAGGGGTGTCACTGAAGCTTTCTTT
-	TRBV29-1	TRBJ2-7	TRBD1	CSVHRGAPNEQYF	TGCAGCGTTCACAGGGGAGCGCCAAACGAGCAGTACTTC
few	TRBV4-3	TRBJ2-3	-	CASSQERGYTDTQYF	TGCGCCAGCAGCCAAGAGCGGGGATACACAGATACGCAGTATTTT
-	TRBV6-1	TRBJ1-1	-	CASSEGQTEAFF	TGTGCCAGCAGTGAAGGACAGACTGAAGCTTTCTTT
-	TRBV2	TRBJ2-5	-	CASSEALAIETQYF	TGTGCCAGCAGTGAAGCCTTAGCGATAGAGACCCAGTACTTC
-	TRBV9	TRBJ1-1	-	CASSPGGANTEAFF	TGTGCCAGCAGCCCGGGGGGGGCAAACACTGAAGCTTTCTTT
few	TRBV4-2	TRBJ1-6	TRBD1	CASSLRDSVNSPLHF	TGTGCCAGCAGCCTCCGGGACAGTGTTAATTCACCCCTCCACTTT
-	TRBV27	TRBJ1-1	TRBD1	CASSLTTGGGTEAFF	TGTGCCAGCAGTTTGACCACAGGGGGAGGAACTGAAGCTTTCTTT
-	TRBV6-2/TRBV6-3	TRBJ1-1	-	CASSYPSQGSEAFF	TGTGCCAGCAGTTACCCGAGTCAGGGTAGCGAAGCTTTCTTT
-	TRBV5-1	TRBJ2-7	-	CASSGVDGGLEQYF	TGCGCCAGCAGCGGGGTGGACGGAGGGTTGGAGCAGTACTTC
-	TRBV6-2/TRBV6-3	TRBJ2-7	-	CASSRDNEQYF	TGTGCCAGCAGCCGGGACAACGAGCAGTACTTC
-	TRBV12-5	TRBJ2-1	TRBD2	CASGLSSGRGNEQFF	TGTGCTAGTGGTTTGAGTAGCGGGAGGGGCAATGAGCAGTTCTTC
-	TRBV19	TRBJ1-1	-	CASTMGQPNSEAFF	TGTGCCAGTACCATGGGGCAGCCCAACAGTGAAGCTTTCTTT
-	TRBV30	TRBJ2-7	-	CAWSVGGFSYEQYF	TGTGCCTGGAGTGTAGGGGGATTCTCCTACGAGCAGTACTTC
once	TRBV29-1	TRBJ2-7	-	CSVEGGNSYEQYF	TGCAGCGTTGAAGGGGGCAACTCCTACGAGCAGTACTTC
-	TRBV5-5	TRBJ2-7	TRBD2	CASSFEGLANEQYF	TGTGCCAGCAGCTTCGAGGGACTAGCGAACGAGCAGTACTTC
-	TRBV10-3	TRBJ1-5	-	CAISPTGPNQPQHF	TGTGCCATCAGCCCAACAGGGCCCAATCAGCCCCAGCATTTT
-	TRBV30	TRBJ1-1	-	CAWSSGVDTEAFF	TGTGCCTGGAGTTCAGGGGTGGACACTGAAGCTTTCTTT
-	TRBV27	TRBJ2-7	TRBD1	CASRRGGTGIYEQYF	TGTGCCAGCAGGAGGGGTGGGACAGGGATATACGAGCAGTACTTC
few	TRBV10-3	TRBJ1-5	-	CAIRAGVNQPQHF	TGTGCCATCAGGGCAGGGGTCAATCAGCCCCAGCATTTT
-	TRBV11-1	TRBJ1-6	TRBD1	CASSLGQGFRSPLHF	TGTGCCAGCAGCTTGGGACAGGGGTTTCGGTCACCCCTCCACTTT